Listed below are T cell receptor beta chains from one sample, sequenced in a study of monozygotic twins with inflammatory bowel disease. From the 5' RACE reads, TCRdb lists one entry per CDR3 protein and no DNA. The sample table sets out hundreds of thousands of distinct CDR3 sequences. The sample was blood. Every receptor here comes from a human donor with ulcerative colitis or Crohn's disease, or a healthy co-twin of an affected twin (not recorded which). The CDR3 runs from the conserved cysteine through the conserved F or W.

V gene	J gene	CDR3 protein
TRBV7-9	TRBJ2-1	CASSYGSSSYNEQFF
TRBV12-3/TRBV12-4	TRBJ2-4	CASITGGGENIQYF
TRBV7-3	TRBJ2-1	CASSLVYANEQFF
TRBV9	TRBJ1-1	CASSGDRLNTEAFF
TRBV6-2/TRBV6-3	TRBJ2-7	CASSYTWTGGREQYF
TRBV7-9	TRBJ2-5	CASSFLQGGGETQYF
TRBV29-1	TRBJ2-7	CSVIGTGAYEQYF
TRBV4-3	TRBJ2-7	CASSQGLVAGDDEQYF
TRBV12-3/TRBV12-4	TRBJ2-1	CASSLFRLAGPNEQFF
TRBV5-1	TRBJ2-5	CASSLREETQYF
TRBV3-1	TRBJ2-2	CASSRNGGTGELFF
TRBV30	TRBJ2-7	CAWSVQGIEQYF
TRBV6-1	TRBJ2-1	CASYQRGHNEQFF
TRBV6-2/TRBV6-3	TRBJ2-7	CASSKNLEQYF
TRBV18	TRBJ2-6	CASSPRSGTETPYSGANVLTF
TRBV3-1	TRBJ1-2	CASSQAGGHGYTF
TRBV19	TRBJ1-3	CASSTQIGNTIYF
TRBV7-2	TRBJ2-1	CASSLATGVHNEQFF
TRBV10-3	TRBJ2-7	CAISEKTYEQYF
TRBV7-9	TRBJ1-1	CASSTWGGGGTEAFF
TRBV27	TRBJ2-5	CASSFDLAGAEETQYF
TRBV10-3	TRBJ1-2	CAISPWTGSTDPKYGYTF
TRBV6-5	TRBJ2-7	CASSDTSYEQYF
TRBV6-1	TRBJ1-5	CASTLGQAGRQPQHF
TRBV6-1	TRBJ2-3	CASAMSGIAYTQYF
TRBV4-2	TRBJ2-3	CASSQDLWTSGDTQYF
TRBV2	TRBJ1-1	CASSSAGDRNTEAFF
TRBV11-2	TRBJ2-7	CASSSSRGAEQYF
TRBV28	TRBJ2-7	CASSLYGGISEQYF
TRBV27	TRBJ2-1	CASSGYSGTSVEQFF
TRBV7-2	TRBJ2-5	CASSWRTSGRGETQYF
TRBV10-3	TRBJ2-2	CAGSGTGELFF
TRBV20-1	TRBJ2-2	CSAREGGGWVTGELFF
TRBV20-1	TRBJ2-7	CSARDREGVREQYF
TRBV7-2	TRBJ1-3	CASSWGASGNTIYF
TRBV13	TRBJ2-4	CASSYDRKNIQYF
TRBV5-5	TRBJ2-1	CASSLDLGVEQFF
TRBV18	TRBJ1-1	CASSPSIGRSTGGEAFF
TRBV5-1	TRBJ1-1	CASTPGTGRNTEAFF
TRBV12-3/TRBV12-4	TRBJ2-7	CASSLATRQYF
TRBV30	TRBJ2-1	CAWSSQANEQFF
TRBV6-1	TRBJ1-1	CASSRDGMNTEAFF